The following is a T cell receptor beta chain sequence with its context. Study processing details: By means of reference gene primer amplification, nucleated cell counts were estimated. Here immunoSEQ multiplex PCR was the method, and the copy in TCRdb shows in-frame clones only, minus some. The D gene and trimming were derived from the DNA, and the V and J assignments and clone size from that table. Among about 210,000 clones listed, around 80% were seen once. The record originates from a study of blood T cell repertoires in COVID-19. Turning to the study itself: Collection of acute and convalescent COVID-19 samples took place in the United States, Italy and Spain. Sample material is recorded as cDNA or gDNA derived from T cells, B-cell-depleted T cells, or PBMCs.

CDR1 and CDR2 from the germline V gene are LGHDT and YNNKEL (reference sequence). Trimming shortened V by 0 bases and J by 1 base, and 12 bases separated the two germline ends. This CDR3 comprises 16 residues. This sequence joins TRBV3-1 (or the pseudogene TRBV3-2) and TRBJ1-2, with D perhaps TRBD1 (5 bases). The sequenced sample was peripheral blood. The clonotype was recovered from a middle-aged man with active or convalescent COVID-19. CDR3 residues: CASSQELGGINYGYTF. The CDR3 DNA follows: TGTGCCAGCAGCCAAGAATTGGGGGGGATTAACTATGGCTACACCTTC.